These T cell receptor beta chains were read from a single sample in a study of blood T cell repertoires in COVID-19. Assay used: immunoSEQ multiplex PCR; TCRdb lists only in-frame clones, some missing. The sample has approximately 400,000 clones, around nine tenths seen once; the top ten hold 0.9% to 1.5%. Input material: PBMCs or T cells enriched from blood (not recorded which). The receptors derive from a woman between 18 and 30 years old who had recovered from COVID-19. The CDR3 runs from the conserved cysteine through the conserved F or W. D genes are given only for firm matches. Clone size is shown for a subset of rows, as once, few, many or a class of expanded clone.

V	J	D	length	size	CDR3	DNA
TRBV7-3	TRBJ1-1	.	12	.	CASSSETHKAFF	TGTGCCAGCAGCTCCGAGACACATAAAGCTTTCTTT
TRBV6-5	TRBJ1-6	TRBD1	16	few	CASSYVLRQGNSPLHF	TGTGCCAGCAGTTACGTATTGAGACAGGGGAATTCACCCCTCCACTTT
TRBV11-2	TRBJ1-2	.	16	.	CASSHAPRGLGNGYTF	TGTGCCAGCAGCCACGCGCCCCGAGGGTTAGGAAATGGCTACACCTTC
TRBV24-1	TRBJ1-2	.	13	.	CATSDGGAFGYTF	TGTGCCACCAGTGATGGAGGGGCGTTTGGCTACACCTTC
TRBV7-9	TRBJ2-5	.	12	.	CASSQIQETQYF	TGTGCCAGCAGCCAAATCCAAGAGACCCAGTACTTC
TRBV2	TRBJ2-3	.	14	.	CASGGAVSTDTQYF	TGTGCCAGCGGAGGGGCGGTTAGCACAGATACGCAGTATTTT
TRBV18	TRBJ1-1	.	16	.	CASSPPIPGSNTEAFF	TGTGCCAGCTCACCACCGATACCAGGATCGAACACTGAAGCTTTCTTT
TRBV5-1	TRBJ1-2	TRBD1	14	few	CASSLTGTDYGYTF	TGCGCCAGCAGCCTGACCGGGACAGACTATGGCTACACCTTC
TRBV6-5	TRBJ1-1	.	15	.	CASSYGGKRDREAFF	TGTGCCAGCAGTTACGGAGGGAAAAGGGACCGGGAAGCTTTCTTT
TRBV18	TRBJ1-5	.	18	once	CASSRGTPGTKAGQPQHF	TGTGCCAGCTCACGTGGGACACCGGGGACAAAAGCAGGTCAGCCCCAGCATTTT
TRBV7-3	TRBJ1-4	.	15	.	CASSFNRATNEKLFF	TGTGCCAGCAGCTTTAACAGAGCAACTAATGAAAAACTGTTTTTT
TRBV29-1	TRBJ2-1	TRBD1	15	.	CSVEGGQGARNEQFF	TGCAGCGTTGAAGGGGGGCAGGGGGCGCGGAATGAGCAGTTCTTC
TRBV3-1/TRBV3-2	TRBJ1-2	TRBD1	14	.	CASSQTGAIISYTF	TGTGCCAGCAGCCAGACAGGGGCAATCATCAGCTACACCTTC
TRBV10-3	TRBJ1-5	TRBD1	17	.	CAISPKGQAESNQPQHF	TGTGCCATCAGTCCTAAAGGACAGGCCGAGAGCAATCAGCCCCAGCATTTT
TRBV7-8	TRBJ1-2	.	14	.	CASSPHAVRSGYTF	TGTGCCAGCAGCCCCCACGCGGTCCGATCTGGCTACACCTTC
TRBV24-1	TRBJ2-1	.	12	.	CATTGTYNEQFF	TGTGCCACCACCGGGACTTACAATGAGCAGTTCTTC
TRBV30	TRBJ2-5	TRBD2	16	.	CAWSEGLAGGQETQYF	TGTGCCTGGAGTGAAGGACTAGCGGGGGGACAAGAGACCCAGTACTTC
TRBV2	TRBJ2-7	.	13	few	CASANQGVHEQYF	TGTGCCAGCGCCAATCAGGGCGTACACGAGCAGTACTTC
TRBV6-6	TRBJ2-7	.	13	.	CASSYLLSSEQYF	TGTGCCAGCAGTTACTTGCTGAGCTCCGAGCAGTACTTC
TRBV6-5	TRBJ1-6	TRBD1	15	.	CASSTGTGGGSPLHF	TGTGCCAGCAGTACCGGGACAGGGGGCGGTTCACCCCTCCACTTT
TRBV11-2	TRBJ2-4	.	15	.	CASSLGQGAKNIQYF	TGTGCCAGCAGCTTAGGGCAGGGCGCCAAAAACATTCAGTACTTC
TRBV3-1/TRBV3-2	TRBJ1-6	.	16	.	CASSLQGTSRNSPLHF	TGTGCCAGCAGCCTCCAGGGGACCTCAAGGAATTCACCCCTCCACTTT
TRBV6-5	TRBJ1-1	.	16	.	CASSSQIPTENTEAFF	TGTGCCAGCAGTTCACAGATACCGACGGAGAACACTGAAGCTTTCTTT
TRBV29-1	TRBJ1-3	.	16	.	CSVEDRSGDAGNTIYF	TGCAGCGTTGAAGACCGTTCAGGGGATGCTGGAAACACCATATATTTT
TRBV19	TRBJ2-7	TRBD1	14	.	CASSIADRGYEQYF	TGTGCCAGTAGTATAGCGGACAGGGGCTACGAGCAGTACTTC
TRBV4-3	TRBJ2-4	TRBD1	18	once	CASSQYGQDLTAKNIQYF	TGCGCCAGCAGCCAATACGGACAGGACCTGACGGCCAAAAACATTCAGTACTTC
TRBV30	TRBJ2-3	.	11	.	CAWSVRVLQYF	TGTGCCTGGAGTGTACGAGTTTTGCAGTATTTT